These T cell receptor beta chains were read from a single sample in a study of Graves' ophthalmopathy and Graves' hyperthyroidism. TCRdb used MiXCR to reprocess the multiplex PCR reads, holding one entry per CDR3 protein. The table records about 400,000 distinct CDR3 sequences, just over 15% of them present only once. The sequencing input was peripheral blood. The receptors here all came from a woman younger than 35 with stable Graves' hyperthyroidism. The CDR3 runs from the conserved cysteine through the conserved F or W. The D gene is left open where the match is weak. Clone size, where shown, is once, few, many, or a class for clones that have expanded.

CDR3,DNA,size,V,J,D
CASSSTTHTGELFF,TGTGCCAGCAGTTCGACCACCCACACCGGGGAGCTGTTTTTT,many,TRBV7-2,TRBJ2-2,-
CASSPLGGDNQPQHF,TGTGCCAGCAGTCCATTAGGGGGAGATAATCAGCCCCAGCATTTT,many,TRBV2,TRBJ1-5,-
CASSLARGVGTGYEQYF,TGTGCCAGCAGCTTGGCCAGGGGGGTCGGGACTGGTTACGAGCAGTACTTC,many,TRBV5-6,TRBJ2-7,-
CASISGWTTF,TGTGCCAGTATCTCGGGGTGGACCACCTTC,-,TRBV2,TRBJ1-2,-
CASSAGQLETQYF,TGTGCCAGCAGCGCTGGACAGTTGGAGACCCAGTACTTC,few,TRBV6-5,TRBJ2-5,-
CSVEVQGETQYF,TGCAGCGTTGAAGTCCAAGGGGAGACCCAGTACTTC,many,TRBV29-1,TRBJ2-5,-
CASSLGGLEAFF,TGTGCCAGCAGCTTAGGGGGCCTTGAAGCTTTCTTT,few,TRBV7-2,TRBJ1-1,-
CASSLGTGVYEQYF,TGCGCCAGCAGCTTGGGGACAGGGGTGTACGAGCAGTACTTC,many,TRBV5-1,TRBJ2-7,TRBD1
CASSPTTRGPAYGYTF,TGCGCCAGCAGCCCGACAACCAGGGGGCCCGCCTATGGCTACACCTTC,few,TRBV4-1,TRBJ1-2,TRBD1
CASSGVRKSEAFF,TGTGCCAGCAGCGGGGTTCGGAAGTCTGAAGCTTTCTTT,many,TRBV6-2/TRBV6-3,TRBJ1-1,-
CASSTYRDEAFF,TGTGCCAGTAGTACATACAGGGATGAAGCTTTCTTT,once,TRBV19,TRBJ1-1,-
CASSVGGLPQETQYF,TGTGCCAGCAGTGTAGGGGGACTACCTCAAGAGACCCAGTACTTC,many,TRBV25-1,TRBJ2-5,-
CASSLEGGGDGYTF,TGTGCCAGCAGTTTAGAGGGCGGAGGGGATGGCTACACCTTC,-,TRBV12-3/TRBV12-4,TRBJ1-2,-
CASSLGSSGVREQYF,TGTGCCAGCAGCTTAGGCTCCTCAGGGGTGCGGGAGCAGTACTTC,many,TRBV11-3,TRBJ2-7,-
CATSRRGQSPPLHF,TGTGCCACCAGCAGACGGGGGCAGAGCCCACCCCTCCACTTT,many,TRBV15,TRBJ1-6,-
CASKSGPGPEDTQYF,TGTGCCAGTAAATCCGGGCCGGGGCCAGAAGATACGCAGTATTTT,-,TRBV19,TRBJ2-3,-
CAGKGTIGNTGELFF,TGTGCCGGGAAAGGGACTATAGGGAACACCGGGGAGCTGTTTTTT,-,TRBV12-3/TRBV12-4,TRBJ2-2,TRBD2
CASSVEGRGPIAKNIQYF,TGCGCCAGCAGTGTGGAAGGGAGGGGTCCTATAGCCAAAAACATTCAGTACTTC,few,TRBV10-1,TRBJ2-4,TRBD2
CASSPWGLYEQYF,TGTGCCAGCAGCCCCTGGGGTTTATACGAGCAGTACTTC,many,TRBV7-2,TRBJ2-7,-
CASSNPGQGWTEAFF,TGTGCCAGCAGTAATCCGGGACAGGGTTGGACTGAAGCTTTCTTT,many,TRBV2,TRBJ1-1,TRBD1
CASSLARPGQGASGNTIYF,TGTGCCAGCAGCTTAGCCCGACCGGGACAGGGGGCTTCTGGAAACACCATATATTTT,few,TRBV7-2,TRBJ1-3,TRBD1
CASSLIQGNTEAFF,TGTGCCAGCAGTTTGATCCAGGGGAACACTGAAGCTTTCTTT,many,TRBV12-3/TRBV12-4,TRBJ1-1,-
CASSFFNIQYF,TGTGCCAGCAGTTTTTTTAACATTCAGTACTTC,-,TRBV6-9,TRBJ2-4,-
CASSIGTENSPLHF,TGTGCCAGTAGTATCGGGACAGAAAATTCACCCCTCCACTTT,-,TRBV19,TRBJ1-6,TRBD1
CASKGRAIGSTEAFF,TGTGCCAGTAAAGGTCGGGCGATCGGGAGCACTGAAGCTTTCTTT,-,TRBV19,TRBJ1-1,-
CASSPRGGLNTEAFF,TGTGCCAGTAGCCCCCGGGGGGGGCTGAACACTGAAGCTTTCTTT,many,TRBV19,TRBJ1-1,-
CASSVTASGGRPKETQYF,TGTGCCAGCAGCGTTACCGCGTCAGGGGGCCGGCCCAAAGAGACCCAGTACTTC,many,TRBV9,TRBJ2-5,TRBD1
CASGLAVVKTEAFF,TGTGCTAGTGGTTTGGCGGTGGTGAAAACTGAAGCTTTCTTT,many,TRBV12-5,TRBJ1-1,-
CASSRPGGMNIQYF,TGTGCCAGCAGCCGCCCAGGGGGGATGAACATTCAGTACTTC,many,TRBV7-9,TRBJ2-4,-
CSARVQGKIAGGSYEQYF,TGCAGTGCTAGAGTGCAGGGGAAGATAGCGGGGGGGAGTTACGAGCAGTACTTC,many,TRBV20-1,TRBJ2-7,TRBD2
CSVVPMGYEQYF,TGCAGTGTGGTACCCATGGGGTACGAGCAGTACTTC,many,TRBV20-1,TRBJ2-7,-